The following is a TCR beta chain sequence with its context. As yet, its antigen is unknown. Generated by immunoSEQ multiplex PCR, the TCRdb table keeps only in-frame clones and is missing some. The profile shows approximately 280,000 clones, around 77% of them singletons. The record originates from a study of cytotoxic CD8 clonotypes in ibrutinib-treated CLL. Study-level information: Of a cohort that held about a dozen relapsed/refractory and some 14 treatment-naive patients, roughly 18 were IGHV unmutated. Partial responders around 24, complete 2; some twelve progressed and around 15 stayed in remission by median around 71 months. Average yields of around 260,000 productive templates and about 97,000 productive rearrangements characterized the samples.

Study-level points and caveats: Public clonotypes occurred uncommonly; on treatment, they contracted or remained stable.

Trimming stripped 3 bases from V and 1 base from J, with 15 bases between. The CDR3 length is 16 residues. Germline CDR1 reads LNHDA; CDR2 reads SQIVND (reference sequence). Source: PBMCs, taken at disease progression, from a patient treated with ibrutinib. The sequence came from a human donor with chronic lymphocytic leukemia. The chain uses TRBV19 and TRBJ2-5; D uncertain. The CDR3 loop is CASSIGWRTPQETQYF. In DNA form, the CDR3 reads TGTGCCAGTAGTATCGGATGGCGGACCCCCCAAGAGACCCAGTACTTC.